This record looks at one T cell receptor (beta chain) sequence and its context. Participants came from about 23 US areas, aged about 18 to 89 years. Cohort assignment relied on participant-reported clinical history. The CDR3 consists of 16 residues. Trimming removed 5 bases from V and 1 base from J; junction bases left unmatched: 11. Germline assignment: CDR1 LNHDA and CDR2 SQIVND (reference sequence). How the authors handled the data: Scientists estimated how many nucleated cells there were by amplifying reference gene primers. This table comes from immunoSEQ multiplex PCR, and its TCRdb copy is limited to in-frame clones, with some not included. From that table come the V and J calls and clone size; the DNA was used to work out D and trimming. This table has approximately 150,000 clones, around 87% appearing once. This sample is part of a study of blood T cell repertoires in COVID-19. Study details: PBMCs, B-cell-depleted T cells, or T cells provided the cDNA or gDNA that made up the material.

The V call is TRBV19, the J call TRBJ2-7; TRBD1 matches at 7 bases. The sequence was obtained from a middle-aged woman who had been exposed to COVID-19. The sequencing sample was made of PBMCs or T cells enriched from blood (not recorded which). The DNA for the CDR3 is TGTGCCAGTAGTCGATCGATCACAGGGGAGTCCTACGAGCAGTACTTC. It codes for CASSRSITGESYEQYF.